These T cell receptor beta chains were read from a single sample in a study of T-cell memory formation after mild COVID-19. One entry per CDR3 protein, called by TCRdb with MiXCR from the 5' RACE reads. The data show around 530,000 distinct CDR3 sequences, about a fifth seen once. Sequencing was carried out using PBMCs or a T cell subset sorted from them (not recorded which). The origin of the receptors is an adult woman who had mild COVID-19 (a few samples of this study predate the infection). Cell type and time point are not known. The CDR3 runs from the conserved cysteine through the conserved F or W. Each record gives: J gene, clone size, D gene, V gene, CDR3 DNA, CDR3 protein. D genes are given only for firm matches. Clone size, where shown, is once, few, many, or a class for clones that have expanded.

J: TRBJ1-2; size: few; D: TRBD1; V: TRBV9; DNA: TGTGCCAGCAGCGACGGGACAGATGACTATGGCTACACCTTC; CDR3: CASSDGTDDYGYTF
J: TRBJ2-7; size: many; D: .; V: TRBV21-1; DNA: TGTGCCAGCAGCAAAGTCCCAGACTACGAGCAGTACTTC; CDR3: CASSKVPDYEQYF
J: TRBJ2-6; size: .; D: TRBD1; V: TRBV5-1; DNA: TGCGCCAGCAGCCCGCATCAGACCCGGGGCGGGATCCGGGACAGGGAGTCTGGGGCCAACGTCCTGACTTTC; CDR3: CASSPHQTRGGIRDRESGANVLTF
J: TRBJ1-1; size: few; D: .; V: TRBV5-1; DNA: TGCGCCAGCAGCGGAGGGGATATGGTCCCGACCGCTGAAGCTTTCTTT; CDR3: CASSGGDMVPTAEAFF
J: TRBJ2-5; size: .; D: .; V: TRBV28; DNA: TGTGCCAGCAGTTTATTCGGCAGGGAGACAGAGACCCAGTACTTC; CDR3: CASSLFGRETETQYF
J: TRBJ1-5; size: few; D: TRBD1; V: TRBV7-9; DNA: TGTGCCAGCAGCTTACAGGGACAGGGGACGGGTCAGCCCCAGCATTTT; CDR3: CASSLQGQGTGQPQHF
J: TRBJ2-3; size: .; D: .; V: TRBV9; DNA: TGTGCCAGCAGCGTCGGCGGGCAGAGAGCCACAGATACGCAGTATTTT; CDR3: CASSVGGQRATDTQYF
J: TRBJ2-6; size: .; D: TRBD1; V: TRBV7-9; DNA: TGTGCCAGCACCTACTGGCTAATCCGGGACAGGGGAACCTCTGGGGCCAACGTCCTGACTTTC; CDR3: CASTYWLIRDRGTSGANVLTF
J: TRBJ2-3; size: few; D: TRBD1; V: TRBV4-3; DNA: TGCGCCAGCAGCCAAGAACCGCCGGGACAGGGGGTTGGGGATACGCAGTATTTT; CDR3: CASSQEPPGQGVGDTQYF
J: TRBJ1-6; size: .; D: .; V: TRBV11-2; DNA: TGTGCCAGCAGCCCACCCCGGGACCTGAGTTTTTCACCCCTCCACTTT; CDR3: CASSPPRDLSFSPLHF
J: TRBJ2-7; size: few; D: TRBD2; V: TRBV20-1; DNA: TGCAGTGCTAAGACTAGCGGGAGGTACGAGCAGTACTTC; CDR3: CSAKTSGRYEQYF
J: TRBJ1-1; size: .; D: .; V: TRBV18; DNA: TGTGCCAGCTCACCACAATCAGGGGCTTACCTCATGAACACTGAAGCTTTCTTT; CDR3: CASSPQSGAYLMNTEAFF
J: TRBJ1-1; size: .; D: .; V: TRBV7-3; DNA: TGTGCCAGCAGCTTAATACTTTCCAGTGAAGCTTTCTTT; CDR3: CASSLILSSEAFF
J: TRBJ1-5; size: .; D: .; V: TRBV6-6; DNA: TGTGCCAGCAGACACCATTTGGGGGGCGAGGGCAATCAGCCCCAGCATTTT; CDR3: CASRHHLGGEGNQPQHF
J: TRBJ2-5; size: .; D: .; V: TRBV19; DNA: TGTGCCAGTAGTATAAATAGCGGAGCCCAAGAGACCCAGTACTTC; CDR3: CASSINSGAQETQYF
J: TRBJ1-1; size: few; D: TRBD1; V: TRBV12-3/TRBV12-4; DNA: TGTGCCAGCAGTCCGGGACAGGGCGCCTACACTGAAGCTTTCTTT; CDR3: CASSPGQGAYTEAFF
J: TRBJ2-7; size: .; D: TRBD1; V: TRBV6-5; DNA: TGTGCCAGCGGACAGGGGAGGGGCTACGAGCAGTACTTC; CDR3: CASGQGRGYEQYF
J: TRBJ2-7; size: .; D: TRBD1; V: TRBV7-8; DNA: TGTGCCAGCAGTCCGGACAGGGCGACTTCCTACGAGCAGTACTTC; CDR3: CASSPDRATSYEQYF
J: TRBJ1-4; size: few; D: .; V: TRBV20-1; DNA: TGCAGTGCTAGCGATTCTCGGGAGCGTGGTGAAAAACTGTTTTTT; CDR3: CSASDSRERGEKLFF
J: TRBJ2-7; size: many; D: .; V: TRBV5-1; DNA: TGCGCCAGCAGCCACCGTACGGGGTCCTACGAGCAGTACTTC; CDR3: CASSHRTGSYEQYF
J: TRBJ2-2; size: .; D: TRBD2; V: TRBV11-3; DNA: TGTGCCAGCAGCTTTCCCTCAAGCGGGATTGGCACCGGGGAGCTGTTTTTT; CDR3: CASSFPSSGIGTGELFF
J: TRBJ2-2; size: few; D: TRBD2; V: TRBV18; DNA: TGTGCCAGCTCATACGGGACTAGCGGGAACACCGGGGAGCTGTTTTTT; CDR3: CASSYGTSGNTGELFF
J: TRBJ2-5; size: .; D: .; V: TRBV27; DNA: TGTGCCAGCAGTTCTCCGGGTCACCTGCTCGGGACCCAGTACTTC; CDR3: CASSSPGHLLGTQYF
J: TRBJ2-7; size: once; D: TRBD1; V: TRBV6-5; DNA: TGTGCCAGCAGTCTCTCCGGGACAGGGTTCTTTCACTACGAGCAGTACTTC; CDR3: CASSLSGTGFFHYEQYF
J: TRBJ1-2; size: once; D: .; V: TRBV30; DNA: TGTGCCTGGAGTATGGGGCAGGGACATGGCTACACCTTC; CDR3: CAWSMGQGHGYTF
J: TRBJ2-3; size: few; D: TRBD2; V: TRBV4-3; DNA: TGCGCCAGCAGCCAAGATCGACGGGAGGCAGATACGCAGTATTTT; CDR3: CASSQDRREADTQYF
J: TRBJ2-5; size: .; D: .; V: TRBV7-2; DNA: TGTGCCAGCAGCTTAGGCACAGGACCTCTGGAGACCCAGTACTTC; CDR3: CASSLGTGPLETQYF
J: TRBJ2-7; size: .; D: TRBD2; V: TRBV15; DNA: TGTGCCACCAGCAGAGATGTGGCCCGTCTAGCGGGAGCCTACGAGCAGTACTTC; CDR3: CATSRDVARLAGAYEQYF
J: TRBJ1-1; size: .; D: .; V: TRBV3-1; DNA: TGTGCCAGCAGCCACGCTTCCGGGTGGCCGAACACTGAAGCTTTCTTT; CDR3: CASSHASGWPNTEAFF
J: TRBJ1-2; size: .; D: .; V: TRBV4-3; DNA: TGCGCCAGCAGCCAAGAGCGTAGGCAGTCCCTAGGCTACACCTTC; CDR3: CASSQERRQSLGYTF
J: TRBJ2-5; size: few; D: .; V: TRBV7-2; DNA: TGTGCCAGCAGCCGACCCCCCCGCGGAGAGACCCAGTACTTC; CDR3: CASSRPPRGETQYF
J: TRBJ2-1; size: few; D: TRBD1; V: TRBV30; DNA: TGTGCCTGGAGTGTCCGGTCAGGGGGCTCCTACAATGAGCAGTTCTTC; CDR3: CAWSVRSGGSYNEQFF
J: TRBJ2-2; size: .; D: .; V: TRBV12-3/TRBV12-4; DNA: TGTGCCAGCAGAAGAAACCCAATGACTATAACCGGGGAGCTGTTTTTT; CDR3: CASRRNPMTITGELFF
J: TRBJ2-3; size: few; D: .; V: TRBV24-1; DNA: TGTGCCACCCGAACCGGGACTCTCAGCACAGATACGCAGTATTTT; CDR3: CATRTGTLSTDTQYF
J: TRBJ2-7; size: few; D: TRBD2; V: TRBV28; DNA: TGTGCCAGCAGTTTCGGGGGGGCCCACGAGCAGTACTTC; CDR3: CASSFGGAHEQYF
J: TRBJ2-3; size: few; D: TRBD2; V: TRBV19; DNA: TGTGCCAGTAGTATTATAGCGGGGGACACAGATACGCAGTATTTT; CDR3: CASSIIAGDTDTQYF
J: TRBJ2-2; size: few; D: .; V: TRBV18; DNA: TGTGCCAGCTCACCACGGGACCTTTTCACCGGGGAGCTGTTTTTT; CDR3: CASSPRDLFTGELFF